The 22 T cell receptor beta chains in this list originate from one sample, sequenced in a study of T cell responses to AZD1222 COVID-19 vaccine. Only in-frame clones appear in the TCRdb table, and some are missing; sequencing was by immunoSEQ multiplex PCR. This table has roughly 100,000 clones, 87% appearing once. The sample here was peripheral blood, taken on day 0 of AZD1222 vaccination. These receptors came from an adult in good health.

The gene calls are TRBV19 and TRBJ1-2; D unresolved. CDR1 and CDR2 (germline): LNHDA, SQIVND (reference sequence). The V end lost 6 bases, the J end lost 0 bases, and 11 bases lay between the germline ends. The CDR3 extends over 14 amino acids. The CDR3 sequence: CASSGVFSNYGYTF. CDR3 nucleotides: TGTGCCAGTAGCGGGGTTTTCTCTAACTATGGCTACACCTTC.

The J gene is TRBJ1-1, the V gene TRBV5-6; D may be TRBD1 (5 bases). The CDR3 extends over 13 amino acids. Trimming cost V 2 bases and J 2 bases, with 7 bases left between them. The germline V gene has CDR1 SGHDT and CDR2 YYEEEE. CDR3 amino acids: CASSLGANTEAFF. The DNA for the CDR3 is TGTGCCAGCAGCTTAGGGGCAAACACTGAAGCTTTCTTT.

The chain employs TRBV7-8 and TRBJ1-4; D may be TRBD1 (5 bases). Germline loops: CDR1 SGHVS, CDR2 FQNEAQ. The ends were cut back, 5 bases at V and 2 bases at J, with 15 bases in the middle. CDR3 length equals 16 residues. CDR3 in DNA: TGTGCCAGCAGCCTCAGGACACTCCCTACTAATGAAAAACTGTTTTTT. Translation: CASSLRTLPTNEKLFF.

This sequence joins TRBV6-5 and TRBJ1-3; no clear D. The CDR3 spans 16 residues. CDR1 MNHEY and CDR2 SVGAGI come from the germline V gene. Trimming stripped 0 bases from V and 4 bases from J, with 13 bases between. CDR3: CASSYSYSALGNTIYF. The DNA for the CDR3 is TGTGCCAGCAGTTACTCCTATTCAGCTCTCGGAAACACCATATATTTT.

The gene calls are TRBV6-5 and TRBJ2-3; D call uncertain. The V end lost 2 bases, the J end lost 4 bases, and 4 bases lay between the germline ends. Germline CDR1 MNHEY, CDR2 SVGAGI. This CDR3 region has 12 residues. CDR3 sequence (DNA): TGTGCCAGCAGTTACGTTTCAGATACGCAGTATTTT. Its translation: CASSYVSDTQYF.

Here the CDR3 reads CASTTGRGETQYF. The DNA of the CDR3 is TGTGCCAGCACCACGGGCCGAGGGGAGACCCAGTACTTC. The chain has TRBV11-2 and TRBJ2-5; D possibly corresponds to TRBD2 (5 bases). Germline CDR1 SGHAT, CDR2 FQNNGV. The CDR3 is 13 residues long. Trimming removed 7 bases from V and 5 bases from J, with 14 bases in between. Full variable domain (missing parts from reference TRBV11-2 and TRBJ2-5): EAGVAQSPRYKIIEKRQSVAFWCNPISGHATLYWYQQILGQGPKLLIQFQNNGVVDDSQLPKDRFSAERLKGVDSTLKIQPAKLEDSAVYLCASTTGRGETQYFGPGTRLLVL.

Only a few counts were recorded for this clone. The chain joins TRBV19 to TRBJ2-2; the match to TRBD1 covers 8 bases. V was clipped by 10 bases and J by 5 bases; unmatched bases: 12. This CDR3 has 15 amino acids. Germline CDR1 LNHDA, CDR2 SQIVND (reference sequence). In DNA form, the CDR3 reads TGTGCCACCTCACGCCCGGGACAGGAGACCGGGGAGCTGTTTTTT. Translation: CATSRPGQETGELFF.

This clone turned up a few times. Germline is not matched at one junction end, which may reflect a read error. The same CDR3 can be traced to other DNA sequences in this sample. The genes are TRBV7-7 and TRBJ1-1, with D unclear. Germline lookup yields CDR1 SSHAT and CDR2 FNYEAQ (reference sequence). The CDR3 runs to 13 residues. Here the CDR3 reads CASSLGRFTEAFF. The CDR3 coding sequence is TGTGCTAGCAGCTTAGGACGGTTCACTGAAGCTTTCTTT.

This clone was counted only a few times. The junction departs from germline at one end; a sequencing error may be responsible. The chain carries TRBV5-1 and TRBJ2-3; possible D gene TRBD2, 6 bases. Germline loops: CDR1 SGHRS, CDR2 YFSETQ. The CDR3 contains 14 residues. The CDR3 DNA reads as TGTGCCAGCAGCTTGGAGGGCTACACAGATACGCAGTATTTT. It specifies CASSLEGYTDTQYF.

The chain joins TRBV20-1 to TRBJ2-1; possibly TRBD1 or TRBD2 for D (5 bases each). The V end lost 5 bases, the J end lost 9 bases, and 11 bases lay between the germline ends. The CDR3 sequence is 11 residues long. Germline CDR1 DFQATT, CDR2 SNEGSKA (reference sequence). The CDR3 sequence: CSAGTDGEQFF. CDR3 sequence (DNA): TGCAGTGCTGGGACGGATGGTGAGCAGTTCTTC.

The CDR3 nucleotides are TGCGCCAGCAGCCAAGATCGGATCCCGGTAAAAGAGACCCAGTACTTC. This sequence encodes CASSQDRIPVKETQYF. The chain employs TRBV4-1 and TRBJ2-5; D uncertain. Looked up from germline, CDR1 is MGHRA and CDR2 is YSYEKL. This CDR3 has 16 amino acids. Between the trimmed V and J ends, which lost 0 bases and 3 bases, there was a span of 14 bases.

The chain carries TRBV9 and TRBJ2-2; 7 nucleotides align to TRBD2. J was trimmed by 0 bases and V by 0 bases; bases with no gene match: 2. The CDR3 is 16 amino acids. The V gene's germline CDR1 is SGDLS and CDR2 YYNGEE. The CDR3 DNA reads as TGTGCCAGCAGCGTAGTGGGGAGGGCGAACACCGGGGAGCTGTTTTTT. This encodes CASSVVGRANTGELFF.

The V call is TRBV19, the J call TRBJ2-1; tentative D call: TRBD1 (5 bases). Germline CDR1 and CDR2: LNHDA and SQIVND (reference sequence). CDR3 length equals 14 residues. V was cut by 7 bases and J by 0 bases, with 10 bases left in between. CDR3 nucleotide sequence: TGTGCCAGTACCCAGGGAAGCTCCTACAATGAGCAGTTCTTC. Its protein product is CASTQGSSYNEQFF.

The chain couples TRBV3-1 (or the pseudogene TRBV3-2) to TRBJ1-1; 9 positions match TRBD1. Germline loops: CDR1 LGHDT, CDR2 YNNKEL (reference sequence). After removal of 6 bases from V and 0 bases from J, the junction contained 8 bases not matched to a gene. The CDR3 has 16 residues. The CDR3 bases are TGTGCCAGCAGTTACAGGGGGCCTCCGATGAACACTGAAGCTTTCTTT. It yields the protein CASSYRGPPMNTEAFF.

This clone was detected only a few times. V gene TRBV5-8 combines with J gene TRBJ1-6, with TRBD1 identical over 8 bases. Unmatched junction bases numbered 3, after V lost 1 base and J lost 9 bases. Germline V gene lookup returns CDR1 SGHTS and CDR2 YDEGEE. The CDR3 is 14 residues long. The CDR3 reads CASSLTGGLSPLHF. CDR3 DNA: TGTGCCAGCAGCTTGACAGGGGGACTTTCACCCCTCCACTTT.

About this clone itself: One end of the junction fails to match germline, which may point to a read error. The J gene is TRBJ1-2, the V gene TRBV5-1; D unresolved. In germline, CDR1 is SGHRS, CDR2 YFSETQ. The CDR3 contains 14 residues. In DNA, the CDR3 is TGTGCCAGCAGCCGCGACGGTAATAACTATGGCTACACCTTC. Translating it yields CASSRDGNNYGYTF.

The rearrangement links TRBV4-2 to TRBJ2-5; 9 bases align to TRBD2. The V gene end was trimmed by 4 bases and the J gene end by 2 bases; junction bases not matched to a gene: 11. CDR3 length: 17 amino acids. CDR1 and CDR2 from the germline V gene are LGHNA and YNFKEQ. The CDR3 region has the DNA TGTGCCAGCAGCCTAAGTGCTAGCGGGGCGGCTCAAGAGACCCAGTACTTC. It codes for CASSLSASGAAQETQYF.

This clone has only one observation. The chain couples TRBV27 to TRBJ1-1, with 8 nucleotides matching TRBD1. CDR1 is MNHEY, CDR2 SMNVEV, per germline (reference sequence). With V trimmed by 6 bases and J by 0 bases, 3 bases remained unmatched. This CDR3 is 14 amino acids long. The CDR3 nucleotides are TGTGCCAGCAGACGACAGGGGTTGAACACTGAAGCTTTCTTT. Its translation is CASRRQGLNTEAFF.

Concerning this clone: One end of the junction varies from germline; a read error may be responsible. The V gene is TRBV5-1, the J gene TRBJ2-2; 8 nucleotides line up with TRBD1. The CDR3 covers 15 residues. Germline CDR1 and CDR2: SGHRS and YFSETQ. The CDR3: CASSPGGINTGELFF. As DNA, the CDR3 is TGTGCCAGCAGCCCAGGGGGCATTAACACCGGGGAGCTGTTTTTT. Full variable domain (rest looked up from reference TRBV5-1 and TRBJ2-2): KAGVTQTPRYLIKTRGQQVTLSCSPISGHRSVSWYQQTPGQGLQFLFEYFSETQRNKGNFPGRFSGRQFSNSRSEMNVSTLELGDSALYLCASSPGGINTGELFFGEGSRLTVL.

This chain uses TRBV11-3 with TRBJ1-1; D gene ambiguous. Deletions cut 6 bases from V and 0 bases from J, with 17 bases between. The CDR3 is 16 amino acids. CDR1 SGHNT and CDR2 YENEEA come from the germline V gene. The CDR3 sequence is CASRVGPGTMNTEAFF. The CDR3, as DNA: TGTGCCAGCAGGGTGGGCCCGGGCACCATGAACACTGAAGCTTTCTTT.

This chain links TRBV5-1 with TRBJ1-4; the D is unclear. In germline, CDR1 is SGHRS, CDR2 YFSETQ. The CDR3 loop spans 14 amino acids. V was shortened by 0 bases and J by 4 bases, with 7 bases between the two germline ends. The CDR3 region is CASSLAADNEKLFF. The CDR3 DNA follows: TGCGCCAGCAGCTTGGCGGCAGATAATGAAAAACTGTTTTTT.

This sequence joins TRBV19 and TRBJ2-2, with D perhaps assigned TRBD1 or TRBD2 (5 bases each). Trimming left V 5 bases short and J 5 bases short, with 6 bases between. Germline V CDR1 and CDR2: LNHDA, SQIVND (reference sequence). The CDR3 is made up of 12 amino acids. The CDR3 bases are TGTGCCAGTAGTTGGGGGACCGGGGAGCTGTTTTTT. It specifies CASSWGTGELFF. Variable domain in full (rest from reference TRBV19 and TRBJ2-2): DGGITQSPKYLFRKEGQNVTLSCEQNLNHDAMYWYRQDPGQGLRLIYYSQIVNDFQKGDIAEGYSVSREKKESFPLTVTSAQKNPTAFYLCASSWGTGELFFGEGSRLTVL.